What follows are 16 T cell receptor beta chains derived from one specimen sequenced in a study of response to subunit inactivated influenza vaccine. MiXCR was run by TCRdb on the RT-PCR reads, yielding one entry per CDR3 protein. Of 450,000 to 700,000 distinct CDR3 sequences listed, 14% are singletons. The source was PBMCs from blood, collected about 11 days after vaccination. Receptors originate from a man in his fifties or sixties who received an inactivated influenza vaccine.

This chain joins TRBV4-1 and TRBJ1-2; 9 bases agree with TRBD1. CDR1 is MGHRA, CDR2 YSYEKL, per germline. The CDR3 length is 18 residues. The V gene end was trimmed by 4 bases and the J gene end by 0 bases; junction bases not matched to a gene: 12. The CDR3 is CASSPPSGTGKSNYGYTF. Written as DNA, the CDR3 is TGCGCCAGCAGCCCCCCGTCGGGGACAGGGAAATCTAACTATGGCTACACCTTC.

This clonotype was seen only a few times. The chain uses TRBV10-3 and TRBJ1-6, with D possibly being TRBD1 (6 bases). CDR1 and CDR2 (germline): ENHRY, SYGVKD. CDR3 size: 14 residues. V lost 4 bases and J 10 bases, leaving 14 bases between the germline ends. The CDR3 coding sequence is TGTGCCATCAGTGTCGGCAGGGGAGACTCACCCCTCCACTTT. The encoded protein is CAISVGRGDSPLHF.

The genes are TRBV7-2 and TRBJ2-5; maybe TRBD1 (6 bases). CDR1 and CDR2 (germline): SGHTA, FQGNSA. The CDR3 extends over 17 amino acids. Trimming took 1 base from V and 5 from J, leaving 20 bases between them. The CDR3, as DNA: TGTGCCAGCAGCTTAGTTGCTTCTAAGGGGGTCGGGGAGACCCAGTACTTC. It is translated as CASSLVASKGVGETQYF.

This clonotype showed up just a few times. The V call is TRBV19, the J call TRBJ2-1; D is perhaps TRBD1 (6 bases). Per the germline V gene, CDR1 is LNHDA and CDR2 is SQIVND (reference sequence). V dropped 5 bases and J dropped 0 bases, with 8 bases sitting between them. This CDR3 has 14 amino acids. The CDR3 bases are TGTGCCAGTAGTGGCAGGGGCTCCTACAATGAGCAGTTCTTC. Protein product: CASSGRGSYNEQFF. Variable domain in full (rest from reference TRBV19 and TRBJ2-1): DGGITQSPKYLFRKEGQNVTLSCEQNLNHDAMYWYRQDPGQGLRLIYYSQIVNDFQKGDIAEGYSVSREKKESFPLTVTSAQKNPTAFYLCASSGRGSYNEQFFGPGTRLTVL.

This clonotype showed up just a few times. The gene calls are TRBV7-8 and TRBJ2-1, with D perhaps TRBD2 (5 bases). CDR1 is SGHVS, CDR2 FQNEAQ, per germline. V lost 0 bases, J lost 2 bases, and 11 bases lay in between. The CDR3 length is 16 residues. The CDR3 DNA follows: TGTGCCAGCAGCTTAGCGTCGGGGTACACCTACAATGAGCAGTTCTTC. Protein: CASSLASGYTYNEQFF.

This clonotype was seen only a few times. This chain uses TRBV7-9 with TRBJ2-1; D is undetermined. The CDR3 length is 15 residues. Germline-derived CDR1 and CDR2 are SEHNR and FQNEAQ (reference sequence). V gave up 1 base and J gave up 8 bases, with 15 bases separating them. The CDR3 here is CASSLGWQRWDEQFF. The CDR3, as DNA: TGTGCCAGCAGCTTAGGTTGGCAGAGGTGGGATGAGCAGTTCTTC.

V and J are TRBV6-5 and TRBJ1-2; D is undetermined. Germline V gene data show CDR1 as MNHEY and CDR2 as SVGAGI. The CDR3 loop spans 12 amino acids. Trimming removed 4 bases from V and 7 bases from J, with 10 bases in between. The CDR3 loop reads CASSSNAGGYTF. Written as DNA, the CDR3 is TGTGCCAGCAGTTCCAACGCAGGTGGCTACACCTTC.

The DNA for the CDR3 is TGTGCCAGCAGCTTTTATCGGGGCCCCCAAGAGACCCAGTACTTC. Translating it yields CASSFYRGPQETQYF. The chain couples TRBV5-5 to TRBJ2-5; D may correspond to TRBD1 or TRBD2 (5 bases each). Germline CDR1 reads SGHKS; CDR2 reads YYEKEE (reference sequence). The CDR3 runs 15 residues. Trimming shortened V by 2 bases and J by 1 base, and 12 bases separated the two germline ends.

In DNA, the CDR3 is TGTGCCAGCAGCCCCGGGACAGGGTTCAAAGATACGCAGTATTTT. It translates to CASSPGTGFKDTQYF. The chain is built from TRBV9 and TRBJ2-3; 9 bases line up with TRBD1. Unmatched junction bases numbered 8, after V lost 4 bases and J lost 5 bases. The germline V gene has CDR1 SGDLS and CDR2 YYNGEE. The CDR3 covers 15 residues.

This clonotype was seen a handful of times. CDR3 DNA: TGTGCCAGCAGCTTACTGAGGACAGCATTAACCCAGTACTTC. Protein sequence: CASSLLRTALTQYF. This rearrangement joins TRBV7-2 to TRBJ2-5; perhaps TRBD1 as D (6 bases). The V gene's germline CDR1 is SGHTA and CDR2 FQGNSA. V was pared by 2 bases and J by 8 bases, with 15 bases between. The CDR3 is 14 residues long.

This clonotype has just a few counts. The chain links TRBV12-3 or TRBV12-4 to TRBJ2-5; 10 bases are a match to TRBD2. The CDR3 has 16 residues. Trimming at V came to 5 bases and at J to 3 bases, leaving 9 bases not matched to a gene. CDR3 amino acids: CASSIPAAGGKETQYF. The CDR3, as DNA: TGTGCCAGCAGTATCCCCGCAGCGGGGGGGAAAGAGACCCAGTACTTC.

A few counts support this clonotype. This chain's CDR3 is CASSYKGTGRNQPQHF. The CDR3 DNA sequence: TGTGCCAGCAGTTACAAGGGGACAGGGCGGAATCAGCCCCAGCATTTT. The chain uses TRBV6-2 or TRBV6-3 and TRBJ1-5; 9 bases map to TRBD1. The CDR3 sequence is 16 residues long. V was clipped by 2 bases and J by 4 bases; unmatched bases: 6. Germline-derived CDR1 and CDR2 are MNHEY and SVGEGT.

This clonotype was counted once. The rearrangement uses TRBV10-3 and TRBJ2-2; possibly TRBD1 or TRBD2 for D (5 bases each). The CDR3 is 15 amino acids. V lost 4 bases and J 4 bases, leaving 13 bases between the germline ends. In germline, CDR1 is ENHRY, CDR2 SYGVKD. In DNA, the CDR3 is TGTGCCATCAGTGTCAGGGATGGAGGCACCGGGGAGCTGTTTTTT. Protein product: CAISVRDGGTGELFF.

This clonotype was seen a few times. The V and J genes are TRBV6-5 and TRBJ1-2; D is uncertain. Germline V gene sequence: CDR1 MNHEY, CDR2 SVGAGI. The V end was cut by 3 bases, the J end by 4 bases, with 9 bases between. The CDR3 sequence is 13 residues long. In nucleotides, the CDR3 is TGTGCCAGCAGTTATACATCCGGCTATGGCTACACCTTC. Translation gives CASSYTSGYGYTF.

With respect to this clonotype: A much larger clone differs from this one at a single base, so this may be a read error. This chain uses TRBV29-1 with TRBJ2-1; TRBD2 matches 10 bases. Germline V gene lookup returns CDR1 SQVTM and CDR2 ANQGSEA. The CDR3 has 14 residues. For the CDR3, the DNA is TGCAGCGCCAGGACTAGCGGACTTAACAATGGGCAGTTCTTC. Residues: CSARTSGLNNGQFF.

This chain connects TRBV10-2 to TRBJ1-1; the match to TRBD1 covers 10 bases. V shed 7 bases, J shed 4 bases, and the junction held 3 bases outside the gene matches. CDR3 size: 13 residues. Germline values: CDR1 WSHSY, CDR2 SAAADI. The CDR3 DNA reads TGCGCCAGCACAGGGACAGGGGCCACTGAAGCTTTCTTT. Amino acid sequence: CASTGTGATEAFF.